This paragraph reports one T cell receptor beta chain. The entry originates in a study of blood T cell repertoires in COVID-19. Study-level background: There were acute and convalescent COVID-19 samples, and they came from the United States, Italy and Spain. T cells, B-cell-depleted T cells, or PBMCs provided the cDNA or gDNA that served as material.

Germline V gene sequence: CDR1 MNHEY, CDR2 SVGAGI. The length of the CDR3 is 15 residues. The V segment lost 6 bases and the J segment 0 bases; nucleotides outside the gene matches: 7. Per the original methods: Amplification of reference gene primers was used by the study to estimate nucleated cell counts. Clones were read by immunoSEQ multiplex PCR, and TCRdb kept only the in-frame ones, dropping some. Clone size and the V and J calls come from that table; the DNA yielded D and trimming. Of just over 70,000 clones in the sample, approximately 80% were seen once. This chain links TRBV6-5 with TRBJ1-2, with TRBD1 identical over 7 bases. This TCR came from a man aged 65-85 years who had recovered from COVID-19. Material for sequencing was peripheral blood. The CDR3 protein is CASRADRTSNYGYTF. In nucleotides, the CDR3 is TGTGCCAGCAGGGCGGACAGGACCTCTAACTATGGCTACACCTTC.